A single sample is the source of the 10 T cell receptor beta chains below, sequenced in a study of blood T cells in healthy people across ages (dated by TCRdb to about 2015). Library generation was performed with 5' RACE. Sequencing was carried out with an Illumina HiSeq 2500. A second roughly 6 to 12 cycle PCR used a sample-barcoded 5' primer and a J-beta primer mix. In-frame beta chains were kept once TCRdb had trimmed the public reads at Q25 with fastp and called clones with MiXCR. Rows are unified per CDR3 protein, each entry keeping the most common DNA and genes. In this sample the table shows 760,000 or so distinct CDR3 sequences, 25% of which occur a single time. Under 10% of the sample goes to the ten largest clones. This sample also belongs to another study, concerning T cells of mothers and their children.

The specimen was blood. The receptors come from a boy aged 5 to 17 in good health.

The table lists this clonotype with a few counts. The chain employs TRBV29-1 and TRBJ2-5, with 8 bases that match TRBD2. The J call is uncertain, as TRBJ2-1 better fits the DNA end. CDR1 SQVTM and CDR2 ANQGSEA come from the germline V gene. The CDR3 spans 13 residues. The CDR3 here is CSGSSGSGNEQFF. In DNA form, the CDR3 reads TGCAGCGGCTCAAGCGGGAGTGGGAATGAGCAGTTCTTC.

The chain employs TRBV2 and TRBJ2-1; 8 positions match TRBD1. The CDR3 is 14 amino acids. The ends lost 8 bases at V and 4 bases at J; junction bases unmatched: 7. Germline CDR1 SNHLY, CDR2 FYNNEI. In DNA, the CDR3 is TGTGCCAGCGGGGCGACAGGGGTGTACAATGAGCAGTTCTTC. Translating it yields CASGATGVYNEQFF. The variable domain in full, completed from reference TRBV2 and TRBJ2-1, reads EPEVTQTPSHQVTQMGQEVILRCVPISNHLYFYWYRQILGQKVEFLVSFYNNEISEKSEIFDDQFSVERPDGSNFTLKIRSTKLEDSAMYFCASGATGVYNEQFFGPGTRLTVL.

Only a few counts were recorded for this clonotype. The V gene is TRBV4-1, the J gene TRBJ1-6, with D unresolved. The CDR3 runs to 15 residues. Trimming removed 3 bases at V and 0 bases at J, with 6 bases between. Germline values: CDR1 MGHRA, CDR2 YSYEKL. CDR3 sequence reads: CASSQQSSYNSPLHF. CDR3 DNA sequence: TGCGCCAGCAGCCAGCAGAGCTCCTATAATTCACCCCTCCACTTT.

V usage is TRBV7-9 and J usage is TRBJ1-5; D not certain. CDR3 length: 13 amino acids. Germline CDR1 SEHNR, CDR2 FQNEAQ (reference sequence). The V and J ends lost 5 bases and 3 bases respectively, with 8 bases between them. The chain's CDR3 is CASSIGANQPQHF. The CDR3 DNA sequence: TGTGCCAGCAGCATCGGAGCCAATCAGCCCCAGCATTTT. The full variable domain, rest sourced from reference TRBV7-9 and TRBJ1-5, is DTGVSQNPRHKITKRGQNVTFRCDPISEHNRLYWYRQTLGQGPEFLTYFQNEAQLEKSRLLSDRFSAERPKGSFSTLEIQRTEQGDSAMYLCASSIGANQPQHFGDGTRLSIL.

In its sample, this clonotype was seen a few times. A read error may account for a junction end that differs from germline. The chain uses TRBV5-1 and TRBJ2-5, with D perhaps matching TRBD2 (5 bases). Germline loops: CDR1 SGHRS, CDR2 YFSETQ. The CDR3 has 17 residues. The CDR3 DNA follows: TGCGCCAGCAGCGCAAAACGCTCCCAACTAGTCCAGGAGACTCAGTACTTC. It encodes CASSAKRSQLVQETQYF.

CDR3 DNA sequence: TGTGCCAGCAGCTTAGGGCAGTGGGACATTCAGTACTTC. It encodes CASSLGQWDIQYF. This rearrangement joins TRBV7-9 to TRBJ2-4; unclear D gene. Per the germline V gene, CDR1 is SEHNR and CDR2 is FQNEAQ (reference sequence). CDR3 length equals 13 residues. The V end was cut by 1 base, the J end by 8 bases, with 9 bases between.

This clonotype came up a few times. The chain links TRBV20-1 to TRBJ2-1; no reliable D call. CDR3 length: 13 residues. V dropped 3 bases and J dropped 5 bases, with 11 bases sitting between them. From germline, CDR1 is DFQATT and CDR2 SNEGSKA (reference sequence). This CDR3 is CSARGLEHNEQFF. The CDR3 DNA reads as TGCAGTGCTAGGGGGTTGGAACACAATGAGCAGTTCTTC.

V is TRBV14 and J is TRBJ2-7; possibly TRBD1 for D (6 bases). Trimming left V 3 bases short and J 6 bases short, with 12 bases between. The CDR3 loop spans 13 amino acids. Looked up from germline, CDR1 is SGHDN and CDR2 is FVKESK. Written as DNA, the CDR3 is TGTGCCAGCAGCCAGGACAGTAGATCCGAGCAGTACTTC. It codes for CASSQDSRSEQYF.

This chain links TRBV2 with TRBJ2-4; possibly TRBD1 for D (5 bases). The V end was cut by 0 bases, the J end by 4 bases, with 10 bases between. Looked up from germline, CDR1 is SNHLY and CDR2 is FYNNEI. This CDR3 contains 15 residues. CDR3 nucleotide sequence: TGTGCCAGCAGTGAAGCGGAAGGACAAAAAAACATTCAGTACTTC. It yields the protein CASSEAEGQKNIQYF.

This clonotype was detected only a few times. DNA for the CDR3: TGTGCCAGCAGCTTAGAGGCGGTCTCTGGGGCCAACGTCCTGACTTTC. Translation gives CASSLEAVSGANVLTF. The rearrangement uses TRBV11-2 and TRBJ2-6; D remains unclear. The CDR3 contains 16 residues. Germline V CDR1 and CDR2: SGHAT, FQNNGV. Trimming left V 0 bases short and J 0 bases short, with 6 bases between. Filled out from reference TRBV11-2 and TRBJ2-6, the complete variable domain reads EAGVAQSPRYKIIEKRQSVAFWCNPISGHATLYWYQQILGQGPKLLIQFQNNGVVDDSQLPKDRFSAERLKGVDSTLKIQPAKLEDSAVYLCASSLEAVSGANVLTFGAGSRLTVL.